Detailed here is one T cell receptor beta chain. J lost 5 bases, V lost 4 bases, and 5 bases had no gene match. Germline values: CDR1 SGHRS, CDR2 YFSETQ. The CDR3 has 15 residues. Staining for CD45RO/CCR7/CD25/CD127/CD95/CD27 allowed sorting of CD4+ naive, central memory, regulatory and stem cell-like memory cells. Purity (above 95%) was reached by all sorted populations. cDNA synthesis used the whole RNA isolate, giving expressed TCRB sequences. About 3.5 million reads per sample on average were obtained from naive, central memory and regulatory T cell samples. The table came from immunoSEQ multiplex PCR; TCRdb's copy has only in-frame clones and leaves some out. Among 330,000 or so clones listed, about 20% were seen once. This entry belongs to a study of beta chain features in type 1 diabetes.

The material sequenced was naive CD4+ T cells from blood. This chain joins TRBV5-1 and TRBJ2-5, with 13 bases fitting TRBD2. The clonotype was recovered from a young woman in good health. CDR3 bases: TGCGCCAGCAGCATCGGACTAGCGGGGGAGGAGACCCAGTACTTC. It codes for CASSIGLAGEETQYF.